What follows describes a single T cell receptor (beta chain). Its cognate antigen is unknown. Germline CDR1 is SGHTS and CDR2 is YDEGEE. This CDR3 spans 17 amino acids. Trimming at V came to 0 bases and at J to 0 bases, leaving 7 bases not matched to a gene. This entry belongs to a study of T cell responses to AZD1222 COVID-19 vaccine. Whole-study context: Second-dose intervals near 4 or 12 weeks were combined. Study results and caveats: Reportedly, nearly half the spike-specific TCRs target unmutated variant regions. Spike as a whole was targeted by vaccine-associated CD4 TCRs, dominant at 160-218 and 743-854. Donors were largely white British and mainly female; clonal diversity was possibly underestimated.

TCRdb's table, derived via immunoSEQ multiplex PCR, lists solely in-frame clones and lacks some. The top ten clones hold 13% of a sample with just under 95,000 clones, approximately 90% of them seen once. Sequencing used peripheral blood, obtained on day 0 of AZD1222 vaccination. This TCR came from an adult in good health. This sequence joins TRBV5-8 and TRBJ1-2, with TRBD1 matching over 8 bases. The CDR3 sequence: CASSLDRGSRANYGYTF. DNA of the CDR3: TGTGCCAGCAGCTTGGACAGGGGGAGTCGGGCTAACTATGGCTACACCTTC.